The rows below give T cell receptor beta chains drawn from one sample of a study of technical replicates of blood from a few donors. Sequenced by immunoSEQ multiplex PCR; TCRdb stores in-frame clones only, minus some. The sample has roughly 65,000 clones, approximately 86% seen once. The specimen sequenced was PBMCs. These receptors were taken from a human donor in good health. Some clones in this sample may be carry-over from other donors' samples. CDR3s include the opening cysteine and the closing phenylalanine or tryptophan. Each record gives: clone size, V gene, D gene, J gene, CDR3 DNA, CDR3 protein. A D gene is named only where the DNA matches it firmly. Expanded clones get a size class; other rows say once, few or many, or leave the size out.

.	TRBV18	.	TRBJ1-1	TGTGCCAGCTCACCCCGAGACCAGGGGCGTACTGAAGCTTTCTTT	CASSPRDQGRTEAFF
.	TRBV27	TRBD1	TRBJ2-1	TGTGCCAGCAGTTCAACCCGACAGGGTTATTACAATGAGCAGTTCTTC	CASSSTRQGYYNEQFF
.	TRBV18	TRBD1	TRBJ1-4	TGTGCCAGCTCACCCACTCAGGGGGCAAGTGAAAAACTGTTTTTT	CASSPTQGASEKLFF
.	TRBV19	TRBD2	TRBJ2-1	TGTGCCAGTAGTATCCCCCCTAGCGGGACTAAGTTCTTC	CASSIPPSGTKFF
once	TRBV18	.	TRBJ2-7	TGTGCCAGCTCACCTAGCGGCGGCTACGAGCAGTACTTC	CASSPSGGYEQYF
.	TRBV7-3	TRBD1	TRBJ2-1	TGTGCCAGCAGCGTAACGACAGGGATGCATGAGCAGTTCTTC	CASSVTTGMHEQFF
.	TRBV21-1	.	TRBJ2-5	TGTGCCAGCCCACGGGAGACCCAGTACTTC	CASPRETQYF
.	TRBV19	.	TRBJ1-5	TGTGCCAGTACCGGTTCTCCAGGGAGGTACGGCAATCAGCCCCAGCATTTT	CASTGSPGRYGNQPQHF
.	TRBV9	TRBD2	TRBJ2-7	TGTGCCAGCAGCACCGGGAGGGCCTTCGGGGACGAGCAGTACTTC	CASSTGRAFGDEQYF
.	TRBV5-5	.	TRBJ1-5	TGTGCCAGCAGCTTTCTGGACAGTAATCAGCCCCAGCATTTT	CASSFLDSNQPQHF
.	TRBV11-2	TRBD1	TRBJ1-4	TGTGCCAGCAGCGTCTCGACAGGGGGATTTGAAAAACTGTTTTTT	CASSVSTGGFEKLFF
.	TRBV5-1	TRBD1	TRBJ2-2	TGCGCCAGCAGCTCCGGACAGGGGGCCACCGGGGAGCTGTTTTTT	CASSSGQGATGELFF
.	TRBV6-1	.	TRBJ2-6	TGTGCCAGCAGTGAGACTGACTCTGGGGCCAACGTCCTGACTTTC	CASSETDSGANVLTF
.	TRBV7-8	.	TRBJ2-5	TGTGCCAGCGGCAGGGAAGAGACCCAGTACTTC	CASGREETQYF
.	TRBV4-3	TRBD2	TRBJ2-7	TGCGCCAGCGACCTAGCGGGGCACTACGAGCAGTACTTC	CASDLAGHYEQYF
.	TRBV19	TRBD2	TRBJ2-1	TGTGCCAGTAGGCTAGCGGTAAGCTCCTACAATGAGCAGTTCTTC	CASRLAVSSYNEQFF
.	TRBV29-1	TRBD1	TRBJ2-7	TGCAGCGTTCGGGGACAGGGCATCAACGAGCAGTACTTC	CSVRGQGINEQYF
.	TRBV5-1	TRBD1	TRBJ1-6	TGCGCCAGCAGCTTGGGCGGGACAGGTGTTTCACCCCTCCACTTT	CASSLGGTGVSPLHF
.	TRBV4-2	TRBD1	TRBJ1-4	TGTGCCAGCAGCCAAGACAGACCGGGACAGGGGTATGAAAAACTGTTTTTT	CASSQDRPGQGYEKLFF
.	TRBV30	TRBD2	TRBJ2-1	TGTGCCTGGAGTGTACGTACTAGCGGGATTAATGAGCAGTTCTTC	CAWSVRTSGINEQFF
.	TRBV7-9	.	TRBJ2-5	TGTGCCAGCAGCTTGTCCGGCGGCACCCAAGAGACCCAGTACTTC	CASSLSGGTQETQYF
.	TRBV6-6	.	TRBJ2-7	TGTGCCAGCAGTTACTCGAGCTCCTACGAGCAGTACTTC	CASSYSSSYEQYF
.	TRBV27	.	TRBJ1-5	TGTGCCAGCAGGGGGGAGGGTAGCAATCAGCCCCAGCATTTT	CASRGEGSNQPQHF
few	TRBV5-6	.	TRBJ1-2	TGTGCCAGCAGCTTGCTCGGTGGCTACACCTTC	CASSLLGGYTF
.	TRBV28	TRBD1	TRBJ1-4	TGTGCCAGCAGTTGGACAGGGTCTGAAAAACTGTTTTTT	CASSWTGSEKLFF
.	TRBV4-3	.	TRBJ1-5	TGCGCCAGCAGCCAAGAGACTCATCAGCCCCAGCATTTT	CASSQETHQPQHF
.	TRBV4-3	.	TRBJ1-2	TGCGCCAGCAGCCAATCAACCGGTAACTATGGCTACACCTTC	CASSQSTGNYGYTF
.	TRBV6-1	TRBD1	TRBJ1-3	TGTGCCAGCAGTGGCCGCTTGGGACAGGCGAACTCTGGAAACACCATATATTTT	CASSGRLGQANSGNTIYF
.	TRBV5-6	.	TRBJ2-7	TGTGCCAGCAGCCGCGACAGGAATAACGAGCAGTACTTC	CASSRDRNNEQYF
.	TRBV5-1	.	TRBJ1-2	TGCGCCAGCAGGAATGAGGGCGGTTATGGCTACGCCTTC	CASRNEGGYGYAF
.	TRBV7-2	.	TRBJ1-2	TGTGCCAGCAGCTTAGTTTATCTGGACAGAAGAGCTAACTATGGCTACACCTTC	CASSLVYLDRRANYGYTF
once	TRBV4-3	.	TRBJ1-1	TGCGCCAGCAGCCAAGGGCCGAACACTGAAGCTTTCTTT	CASSQGPNTEAFF
.	TRBV4-3	TRBD1	TRBJ2-3	TGCGCCAGCAGCCAAGTCCTTAGACAGGACAGGGCCACAGATACGCAGTATTTT	CASSQVLRQDRATDTQYF
.	TRBV9	.	TRBJ2-7	TGTGCCAGCAGCGTAGGGGGAGGGGGTAGCAGCTCCTACGAGCAGTACTTC	CASSVGGGGSSSYEQYF
many	TRBV6-1	TRBD2	TRBJ2-2	TGTGCCAGCAGTGGAACCGCGGGTCCTAGCGGGACCACCGGGGAGCTGTTTTTT	CASSGTAGPSGTTGELFF
few	TRBV27	TRBD1	TRBJ1-1	TGTGCCAGCAGTCTCCGGACAGGGACTGACACTGAAGCTTTCTTT	CASSLRTGTDTEAFF
.	TRBV6-6	TRBD1	TRBJ1-2	TGTGCCAGCAGTCGAAGTGACAGGGCCAACTATGGCTACACCTTC	CASSRSDRANYGYTF